This T cell receptor (beta chain) came from a study of T cell changes during pregnancy in multiple sclerosis. Germline V gives CDR1 MNHEY, CDR2 SMNVEV (reference sequence). Trimming pared 5 bases from V and 5 bases from J, leaving 30 bases between. The CDR3 consists of 19 residues. The assay was immunoSEQ multiplex PCR, and TCRdb's table has in-frame clones only and misses some. Of under 50,000 clones listed, about nine tenths were seen once; the top ten hold 1.5%. The receptor's source is a female donor in good health, enrolled as a control in a pregnancy study. The sequencing used peripheral blood, collected in the first trimester of pregnancy. The J gene is TRBJ1-2, the V gene TRBV27; D may be TRBD1 (5 bases). CDR3 sequence: CASSPLPPRAGMHEYGYTF. The CDR3, as DNA: TGTGCCAGCAGTCCCCTCCCTCCCAGGGCAGGAATGCATGAATATGGCTACACCTTC.